A single sample is the source of the 5 T cell receptor beta chains below, sequenced in a study of blood T cell repertoires in COVID-19. The assay was immunoSEQ multiplex PCR, and TCRdb's table has in-frame clones only and misses some. The sample yields about 410,000 clones, 89% seen once. The sequencing sample was made of peripheral blood. The receptors stem from a woman aged 35 to 49 with COVID-19, enrolled during active disease.

The gene calls are TRBV5-4 and TRBJ2-1; no definite D call. The CDR3 consists of 15 residues. Germline V gene lookup returns CDR1 SGHNT and CDR2 YYREEE (reference sequence). V was shortened by 2 bases and J by 0 bases, with 9 bases between the two germline ends. The CDR3, as DNA: TGTGCCAGCAGCTTAGGTGGCGGCTCCTACAATGAGCAGTTCTTC. As protein: CASSLGGGSYNEQFF.

The CDR3 loop is CASSPRTGWGNTIYF. The CDR3 DNA reads as TGTGCCAGCAGCCCCCGGACAGGTTGGGGAAACACCATATATTTT. The rearrangement links TRBV7-8 to TRBJ1-3, with TRBD1 identical over 7 bases. Germline V CDR1 and CDR2: SGHVS, FQNEAQ. V was pared by 5 bases and J by 4 bases, with 8 bases of the junction left unmatched. The CDR3 has 15 amino acids. Variable domain in full (rest from reference TRBV7-8 and TRBJ1-3): GAGVSQSPRYKVAKRGQDVALRCDPISGHVSLFWYQQALGQGPEFLTYFQNEAQLDKSGLPSDRFFAERPEGSVSTLKIQRTQQEDSAVYLCASSPRTGWGNTIYFGEGSWLTVV.

This clone was recorded a few times. This chain uses TRBV2 with TRBJ2-1; 13 nucleotides line up with TRBD2. This CDR3 region has 14 residues. The V gene's germline CDR1 is SNHLY and CDR2 FYNNEI. V gave up 5 bases and J gave up 6 bases; unmatched junction bases: 1. CDR3 nucleotides: TGTGCCAGCAGTTGGACTAGCGGGAGCAATGAGCAGTTCTTC. It encodes CASSWTSGSNEQFF.

The chain uses TRBV3-1 (or the pseudogene TRBV3-2) and TRBJ2-7; 9 bases align to TRBD2. The length of the CDR3 is 16 residues. With V trimmed by 3 bases and J by 1 base, 7 bases remained unmatched. Germline lookup yields CDR1 LGHDT and CDR2 YNNKEL (reference sequence). The CDR3 DNA reads TGTGCCAGCAGCCATATAGCGGGAGTTTGGTCCTACGAGCAGTACTTC. This gives the protein CASSHIAGVWSYEQYF.

The CDR3 loop reads CASRDRGLSGELFF. In DNA, the CDR3 is TGTGCCAGCCGGGACAGGGGGCTTTCCGGGGAGCTGTTTTTT. V is TRBV3-1 (or the pseudogene TRBV3-2) and J is TRBJ2-2; 12 bases fit TRBD1. With V trimmed by 8 bases and J by 6 bases, 4 bases remained unmatched. Germline assignment: CDR1 LGHDT and CDR2 YNNKEL (reference sequence). This CDR3 comprises 14 residues.